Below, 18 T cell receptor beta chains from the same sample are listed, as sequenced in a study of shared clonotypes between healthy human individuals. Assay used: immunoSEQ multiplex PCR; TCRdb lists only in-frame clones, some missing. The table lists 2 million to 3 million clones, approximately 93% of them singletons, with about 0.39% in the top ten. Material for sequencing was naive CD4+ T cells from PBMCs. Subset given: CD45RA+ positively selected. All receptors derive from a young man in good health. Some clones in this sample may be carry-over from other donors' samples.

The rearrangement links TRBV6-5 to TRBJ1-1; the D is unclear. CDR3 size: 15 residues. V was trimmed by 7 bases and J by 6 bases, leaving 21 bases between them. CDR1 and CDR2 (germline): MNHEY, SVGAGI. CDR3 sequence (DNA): TGTGCCAGCAAGACTCTTCGTCTCTCCGGCGCTGAAGCTTTCTTT. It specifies CASKTLRLSGAEAFF.

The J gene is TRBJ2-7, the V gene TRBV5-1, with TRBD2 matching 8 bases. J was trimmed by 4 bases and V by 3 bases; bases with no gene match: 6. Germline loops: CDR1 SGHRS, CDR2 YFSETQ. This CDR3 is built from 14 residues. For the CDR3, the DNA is TGCGCCAGCAGCTCTATAGCGGGAACTTACGAGCAGTACTTC. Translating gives CASSSIAGTYEQYF.

This CDR3 reads CASSLIRDSPAGYTF. The CDR3 DNA follows: TGTGCCAGCAGCCTCATCCGGGACTCCCCCGCGGGCTACACCTTC. V usage is TRBV14 and J usage is TRBJ1-2; weak D call: TRBD1 (5 bases). The CDR3 has 15 amino acids. Germline V gene data show CDR1 as SGHDN and CDR2 as FVKESK. With 4 bases removed from V and 8 bases from J, the gap between germline ends came to 20 bases.

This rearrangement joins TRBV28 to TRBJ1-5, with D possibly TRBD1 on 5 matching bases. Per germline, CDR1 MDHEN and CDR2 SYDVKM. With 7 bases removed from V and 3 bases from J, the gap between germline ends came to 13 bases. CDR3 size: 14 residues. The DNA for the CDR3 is TGTGCCAGCAAGCGTGGGGGGGTCAATCAGCCCCAGCATTTT. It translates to CASKRGGVNQPQHF.

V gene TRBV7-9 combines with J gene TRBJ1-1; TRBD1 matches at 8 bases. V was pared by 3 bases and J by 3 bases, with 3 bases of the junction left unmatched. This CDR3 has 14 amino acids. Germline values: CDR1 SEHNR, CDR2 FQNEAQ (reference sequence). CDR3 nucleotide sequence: TGTGCCAGCAGCTTGGACAGGGCCGACACTGAAGCTTTCTTT. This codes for CASSLDRADTEAFF.

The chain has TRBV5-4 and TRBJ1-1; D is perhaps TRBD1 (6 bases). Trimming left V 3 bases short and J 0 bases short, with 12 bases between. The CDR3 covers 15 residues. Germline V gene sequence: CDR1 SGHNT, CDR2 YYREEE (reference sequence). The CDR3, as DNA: TGTGCCAGCAGCTCGTTACAGGGTATGAACACTGAAGCTTTCTTT. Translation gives CASSSLQGMNTEAFF.

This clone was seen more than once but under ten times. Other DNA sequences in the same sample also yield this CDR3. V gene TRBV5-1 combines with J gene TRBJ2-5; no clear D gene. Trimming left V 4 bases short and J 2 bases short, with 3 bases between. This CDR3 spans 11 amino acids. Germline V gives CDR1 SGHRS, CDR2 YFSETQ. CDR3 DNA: TGCGCCAGCAGCCGACAAGAGACCCAGTACTTC. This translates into CASSRQETQYF.

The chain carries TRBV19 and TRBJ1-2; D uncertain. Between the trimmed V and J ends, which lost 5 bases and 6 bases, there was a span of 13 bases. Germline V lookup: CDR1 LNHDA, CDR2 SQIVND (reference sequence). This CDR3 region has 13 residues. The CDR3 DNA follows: TGTGCCAGTAGTGGCAGGCTTATCCATGGCTACACCTTC. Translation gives CASSGRLIHGYTF.

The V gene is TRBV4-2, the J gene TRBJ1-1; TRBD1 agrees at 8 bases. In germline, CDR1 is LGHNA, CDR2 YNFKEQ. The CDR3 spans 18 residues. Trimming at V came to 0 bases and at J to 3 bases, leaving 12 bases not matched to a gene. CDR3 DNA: TGTGCCAGCAGCCAAGATCTAGGTGCAGGGGGCGCCTACACTGAAGCTTTCTTT. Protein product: CASSQDLGAGGAYTEAFF.

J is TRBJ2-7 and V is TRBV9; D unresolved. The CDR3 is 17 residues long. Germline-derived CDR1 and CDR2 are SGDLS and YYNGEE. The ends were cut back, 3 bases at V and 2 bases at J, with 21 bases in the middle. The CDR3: CASSAQQGPANPYEQYF. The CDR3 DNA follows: TGTGCCAGCAGCGCACAGCAAGGACCAGCAAACCCCTACGAGCAGTACTTC.

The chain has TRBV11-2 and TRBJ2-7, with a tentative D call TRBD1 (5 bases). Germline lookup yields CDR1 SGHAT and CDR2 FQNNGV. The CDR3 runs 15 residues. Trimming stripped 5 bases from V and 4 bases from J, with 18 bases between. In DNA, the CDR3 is TGTGCCAGCAGCACGACATACTCGACAGCTTACGAGCAGTACTTC. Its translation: CASSTTYSTAYEQYF. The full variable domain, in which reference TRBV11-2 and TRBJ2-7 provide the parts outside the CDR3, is EAGVAQSPRYKIIEKRQSVAFWCNPISGHATLYWYQQILGQGPKLLIQFQNNGVVDDSQLPKDRFSAERLKGVDSTLKIQPAKLEDSAVYLCASSTTYSTAYEQYFGPGTRLTVT.

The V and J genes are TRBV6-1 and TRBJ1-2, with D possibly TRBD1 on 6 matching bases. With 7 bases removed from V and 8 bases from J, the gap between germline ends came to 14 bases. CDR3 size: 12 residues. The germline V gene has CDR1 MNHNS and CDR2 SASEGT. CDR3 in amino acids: CASIPDSRGYTF. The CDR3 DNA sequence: TGTGCCAGCATCCCGGACAGTCGGGGCTACACCTTC.

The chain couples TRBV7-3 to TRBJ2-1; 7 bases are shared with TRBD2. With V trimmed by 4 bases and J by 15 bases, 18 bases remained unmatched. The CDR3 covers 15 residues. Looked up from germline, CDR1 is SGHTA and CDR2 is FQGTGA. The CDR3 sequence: CASSSPRGASGRRFF. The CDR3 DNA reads TGTGCCAGCAGCTCCCCTCGAGGGGCTAGCGGAAGACGGTTCTTC.

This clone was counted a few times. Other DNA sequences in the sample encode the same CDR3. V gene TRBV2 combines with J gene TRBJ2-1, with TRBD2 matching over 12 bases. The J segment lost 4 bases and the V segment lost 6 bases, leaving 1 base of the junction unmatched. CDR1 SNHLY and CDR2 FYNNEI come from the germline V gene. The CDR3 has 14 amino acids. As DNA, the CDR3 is TGTGCCAGCAGGGGGACTAGCGGGTACAATGAGCAGTTCTTC. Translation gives CASRGTSGYNEQFF.

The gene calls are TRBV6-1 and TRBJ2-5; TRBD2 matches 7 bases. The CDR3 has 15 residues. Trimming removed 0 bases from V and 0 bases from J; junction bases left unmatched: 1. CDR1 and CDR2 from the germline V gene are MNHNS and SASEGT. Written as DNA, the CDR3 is TGTGCCAGCAGTGAAGCCGGGAGGTACCAAGAGACCCAGTACTTC. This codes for CASSEAGRYQETQYF.

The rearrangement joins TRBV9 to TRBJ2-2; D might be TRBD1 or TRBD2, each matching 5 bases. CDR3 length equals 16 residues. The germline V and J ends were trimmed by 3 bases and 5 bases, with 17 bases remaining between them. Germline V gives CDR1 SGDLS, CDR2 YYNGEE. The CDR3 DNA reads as TGTGCCAGCAGCGCCTCTCCGGGACCGATAACCGGGGAGCTGTTTTTT. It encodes CASSASPGPITGELFF.

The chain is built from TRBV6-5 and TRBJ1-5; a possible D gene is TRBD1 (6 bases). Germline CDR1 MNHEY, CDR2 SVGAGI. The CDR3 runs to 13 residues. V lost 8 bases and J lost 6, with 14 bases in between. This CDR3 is CASRGGIGQPQHF. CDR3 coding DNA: TGTGCCAGCCGAGGGGGTATAGGTCAGCCCCAGCATTTT.

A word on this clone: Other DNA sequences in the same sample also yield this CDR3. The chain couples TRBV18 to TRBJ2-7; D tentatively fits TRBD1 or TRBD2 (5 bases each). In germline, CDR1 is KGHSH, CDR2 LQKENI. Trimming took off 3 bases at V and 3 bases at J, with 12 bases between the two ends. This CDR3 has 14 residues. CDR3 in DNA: TGTGCCAGCTCACCTTCCCGGGACGGCTACGAGCAGTACTTC. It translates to CASSPSRDGYEQYF.